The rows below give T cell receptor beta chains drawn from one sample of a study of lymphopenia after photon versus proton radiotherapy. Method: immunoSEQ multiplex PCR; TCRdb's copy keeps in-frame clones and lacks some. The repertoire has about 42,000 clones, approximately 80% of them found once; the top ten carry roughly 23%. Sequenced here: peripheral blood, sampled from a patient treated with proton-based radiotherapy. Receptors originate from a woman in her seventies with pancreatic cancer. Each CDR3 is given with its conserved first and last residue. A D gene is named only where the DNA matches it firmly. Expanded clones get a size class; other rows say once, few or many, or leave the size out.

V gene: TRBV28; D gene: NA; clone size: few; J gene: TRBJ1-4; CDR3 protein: CATGQTVNEKLFF; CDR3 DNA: TGTGCCACCGGACAGACCGTTAATGAAAAACTGTTTTTT
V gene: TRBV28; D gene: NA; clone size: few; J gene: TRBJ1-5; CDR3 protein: CASSLWDQPQHF; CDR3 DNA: TGTGCCAGCAGTTTATGGGATCAGCCCCAGCATTTT
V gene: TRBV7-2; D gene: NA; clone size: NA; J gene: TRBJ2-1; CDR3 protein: CASSLDRPTNEQFF; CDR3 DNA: TGTGCCAGCAGCTTAGACAGACCAACCAATGAGCAGTTCTTC
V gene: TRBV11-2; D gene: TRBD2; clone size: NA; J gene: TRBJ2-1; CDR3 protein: CASSLTSGRISSYNEQFF; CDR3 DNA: TGTGCCAGCAGCCTGACTAGCGGGAGAATATCGTCCTACAATGAGCAGTTCTTC
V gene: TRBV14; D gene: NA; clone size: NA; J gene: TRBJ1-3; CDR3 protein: CASSGSNSGNTIYF; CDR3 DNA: TGTGCCAGCTCCGGGTCTAACTCTGGAAACACCATATATTTT
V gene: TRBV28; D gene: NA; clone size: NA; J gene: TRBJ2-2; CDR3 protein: CASTSPGLWGELFF; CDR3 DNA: TGTGCCAGCACCTCTCCTGGGCTATGGGGGGAGCTGTTTTTT
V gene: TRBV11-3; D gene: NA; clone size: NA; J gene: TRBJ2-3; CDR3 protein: CASSLGTGFTDTQYF; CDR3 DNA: TGTGCCAGCAGCTTAGGAACAGGGTTCACAGATACGCAGTATTTT
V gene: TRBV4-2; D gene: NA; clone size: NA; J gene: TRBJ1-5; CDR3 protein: CASSQEAGPYSNQPQHF; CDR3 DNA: TGTGCCAGCAGCCAAGAGGCAGGACCTTATAGCAATCAGCCCCAGCATTTT
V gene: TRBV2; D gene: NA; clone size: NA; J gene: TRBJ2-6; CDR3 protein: CASVGFALSGANVLTF; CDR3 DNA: TGTGCCAGTGTCGGCTTCGCTCTCTCTGGGGCCAACGTCCTGACTTTC
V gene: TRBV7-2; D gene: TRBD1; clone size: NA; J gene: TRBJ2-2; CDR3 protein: CASSPWTGDGELFF; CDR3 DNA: TGTGCCAGCAGCCCATGGACAGGGGACGGGGAGCTGTTTTTT
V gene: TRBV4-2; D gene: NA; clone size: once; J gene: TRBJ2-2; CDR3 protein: CASSQGQNTGELFF; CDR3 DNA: TGTGCCAGCAGCCAAGGACAGAACACCGGGGAGCTGTTTTTT
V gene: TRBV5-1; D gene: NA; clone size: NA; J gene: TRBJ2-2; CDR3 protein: CASSSPGRENTGELFF; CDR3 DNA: TGCGCCAGCAGCTCGCCGGGACGGGAGAACACCGGGGAGCTGTTTTTT